This is a list of T cell receptor beta chains from one sample in a study of blood T cell repertoires in COVID-19. TCRdb's table, derived via immunoSEQ multiplex PCR, lists solely in-frame clones and lacks some. This sample has roughly 180,000 clones; roughly 84% occur once, and the top ten carry over 10%. Sequencing was performed on PBMCs or T cells enriched from blood (not recorded which). These receptors all come from a woman aged 55-70 years who had recovered from COVID-19. CDR3s include the opening cysteine and the closing phenylalanine or tryptophan. D genes are given only for firm matches. Part of the rows lack a size; the others show once, few, many or a class for expanded clones.

CDR3	DNA	V	size	D	J
CASSIPGQAIRNEQFF	TGTGCCAGCAGCATCCCGGGACAGGCCATTAGGAATGAGCAGTTCTTC	TRBV7-3	NA	TRBD1	TRBJ2-1
CASAPGQGTDTQYF	TGCGCCAGCGCACCGGGACAGGGCACAGATACGCAGTATTTT	TRBV5-1	NA	TRBD1	TRBJ2-3
CASSQGGALSSGNTIYF	TGTGCCAGCAGCCAAGGTGGGGCCTTGAGCTCTGGAAACACCATATATTTT	TRBV3-1/TRBV3-2	NA	NA	TRBJ1-3
CASIQGQYYGYTF	TGTGCCAGCATTCAGGGGCAATACTATGGCTACACCTTC	TRBV6-5	NA	NA	TRBJ1-2
CASRLRESSGGPGDTQYF	TGCGCCAGCAGGTTAAGGGAGTCTAGCGGGGGGCCGGGGGATACGCAGTATTTT	TRBV4-1	NA	TRBD2	TRBJ2-3
CASSVAQGGEQFF	TGTGCCAGCAGCGTAGCTCAGGGAGGTGAGCAGTTCTTC	TRBV9	NA	NA	TRBJ2-1
CASSSGLDYEQYF	TGCGCCAGCAGCTCGGGACTAGACTACGAGCAGTACTTC	TRBV5-1	NA	TRBD2	TRBJ2-7
CASSEKTRGSHEQYF	TGTGCCAGCAGTGAAAAAACCAGGGGGTCCCACGAGCAGTACTTC	TRBV2	NA	TRBD1	TRBJ2-7
CASSLATGRSNYGYTF	TGTGCCAGCAGCTTAGCCACAGGGAGATCTAACTATGGCTACACCTTC	TRBV7-8	few	NA	TRBJ1-2
CATAAPQGGENNQPQHF	TGTGCCACCGCCGCACCACAGGGGGGAGAAAACAATCAGCCCCAGCATTTT	TRBV10-3	few	TRBD1	TRBJ1-5
CASSEGTSEQFF	TGCGCCAGCAGTGAGGGGACTAGCGAGCAGTTCTTC	TRBV10-1	NA	TRBD2	TRBJ2-1
CASSPGYNQPQHF	TGCGCCAGCAGCCCAGGTTACAATCAGCCCCAGCATTTT	TRBV4-1	NA	NA	TRBJ1-5
CASAKGGGRTYEQYF	TGTGCCAGCGCGAAGGGGGGCGGGAGAACCTACGAGCAGTACTTC	TRBV3-1/TRBV3-2	NA	NA	TRBJ2-7
CASGYSDTSFYEQYF	TGTGCTAGTGGTTACTCGGACACCTCCTTCTACGAGCAGTACTTC	TRBV12-5	NA	NA	TRBJ2-7
CASSSGQGANQPQHF	TGTGCCAGCAGCTCGGGACAGGGGGCGAATCAGCCCCAGCATTTT	TRBV9	NA	TRBD1	TRBJ1-5
CASSQEDRGPALF	TGTGCCAGCAGCCAGGAGGACAGGGGGCCCGCCCTCTTC	TRBV3-1/TRBV3-2	NA	TRBD1	TRBJ2-7
CASSSTSSGTGELFF	TGCGCCAGCAGCTCGACTAGCTCGGGCACCGGGGAGCTGTTTTTT	TRBV5-1	NA	TRBD2	TRBJ2-2
CASSLQVGTGRTFF	TGTGCCAGCAGCTTACAAGTGGGAACAGGGAGAACTTTCTTT	TRBV7-9	few	NA	TRBJ1-1
CASSTQTNTEAFF	TGTGCCAGCAGCACACAGACGAACACTGAAGCTTTCTTT	TRBV7-8	NA	NA	TRBJ1-1
CASSQGNYGYTF	TGTGCCAGCAGTCAGGGAAACTATGGCTACACCTTC	TRBV12-3/TRBV12-4	NA	NA	TRBJ1-2
CASSGTFGGGNRQPQHF	TGTGCCAGTAGCGGGACTTTTGGCGGAGGGAATCGTCAGCCCCAGCATTTT	TRBV19	NA	NA	TRBJ1-5
CASRGPGQGRGYTF	TGTGCCAGCAGGGGACCGGGACAGGGCCGTGGCTACACCTTC	TRBV28	NA	TRBD1	TRBJ1-2
CASRPGTSGPQETQYF	TGTGCCAGCAGACCCGGGACTAGCGGGCCTCAAGAGACCCAGTACTTC	TRBV2	NA	TRBD2	TRBJ2-5
CASSDQRGKTYNEQFF	TGTGCCAGCAGCGATCAGCGGGGTAAAACCTACAATGAGCAGTTCTTC	TRBV9	few	TRBD2	TRBJ2-1
CASSVGQGLNSPLHF	TGTGCCAGCAGCGTCGGACAGGGGCTAAATTCACCCCTCCACTTT	TRBV9	NA	TRBD1	TRBJ1-6
CASSDLFRQGITGELFF	TGTGCCAGCAGTGATCTATTTCGACAGGGGATTACCGGGGAGCTGTTTTTT	TRBV6-1	NA	TRBD1	TRBJ2-2
CASSLRETGPYEQYF	TGTGCCAGCAGTCTCAGAGAGACAGGGCCCTACGAGCAGTACTTC	TRBV27	NA	TRBD1	TRBJ2-7
CASSSARGMDNNSPLHF	TGTGCCAGCAGTTCCGCTCGGGGGATGGATAACAATTCACCCCTCCACTTT	TRBV27	NA	NA	TRBJ1-6
CASSLTGVEAFF	TGTGCCAGCAGCTTGACAGGGGTGGAAGCTTTCTTT	TRBV5-8	NA	TRBD1	TRBJ1-1
CATSDTLAGEEETQYF	TGTGCCACCAGTGACACACTAGCGGGAGAGGAAGAGACCCAGTACTTC	TRBV24-1	NA	TRBD2	TRBJ2-5
CASSSRVAGTDTQYF	TGTGCCAGCAGCTCCCGGGTAGCGGGGACAGATACGCAGTATTTT	TRBV7-8	NA	TRBD2	TRBJ2-3
CASSQQVSTGTEAFF	TGTGCCAGCAGCCAACAGGTTTCAACGGGTACTGAAGCTTTCTTT	TRBV7-9	once	NA	TRBJ1-1
CASGRLPDRQETQYF	TGCGCCAGCGGACGTTTACCTGACAGGCAAGAGACCCAGTACTTC	TRBV5-1	NA	NA	TRBJ2-5
CASSAGGELFF	TGTGCCAGCAGTGCGGGCGGGGAGCTGTTTTTT	TRBV7-3	NA	NA	TRBJ2-2
CASSELGLGSNVLTF	TGTGCCAGCAGTGAACTGGGGCTAGGGTCCAACGTCCTGACTTTC	TRBV6-1	NA	NA	TRBJ2-6
CASSSQGGQPQHF	TGTGCCAGTAGTTCTCAGGGTGGTCAGCCCCAGCATTTT	TRBV19	NA	NA	TRBJ1-5
CASSQGTNLGANVLTF	TGTGCCAGCAGCCAGGGTACTAACCTTGGGGCCAACGTCCTGACTTTC	TRBV11-2	NA	NA	TRBJ2-6
CAWSVLGPGELFF	TGTGCCTGGAGTGTACTGGGGCCCGGGGAGCTGTTTTTT	TRBV30	NA	NA	TRBJ2-2
CASSLDRDGYTF	TGCGCCAGCAGTCTCGACAGGGATGGCTACACCTTC	TRBV5-1	NA	TRBD1	TRBJ1-2
CASSLRTGGGYEQYF	TGTGCCAGCAGTCTCCGGACAGGGGGTGGCTACGAGCAGTACTTC	TRBV28	NA	TRBD1	TRBJ2-7
CASSDIAEAFF	TGTGCCAGCAGTGATATCGCTGAAGCTTTCTTT	TRBV6-1	NA	NA	TRBJ1-1
CASSSPSGASSGNTIYF	TGTGCCAGCAGTTCCCCCAGTGGGGCGAGCTCTGGAAACACCATATATTTT	TRBV28	NA	NA	TRBJ1-3
CASKYSGISGNTIYF	TGTGCCAGCAAGTATTCAGGGATCTCTGGAAACACCATATATTTT	TRBV27	NA	NA	TRBJ1-3
CASRPTDRAASPLHF	TGTGCCAGCAGACCGACAGATAGGGCTGCTTCACCCCTCCACTTT	TRBV7-8	NA	NA	TRBJ1-6
CASSSSGQETQYF	TGTGCCAGCAGCTCCTCCGGCCAAGAGACCCAGTACTTC	TRBV7-2	NA	NA	TRBJ2-5
CASSLASNQPQHF	TGTGCCAGCAGTTTGGCTAGCAATCAGCCCCAGCATTTT	TRBV12-3/TRBV12-4	few	NA	TRBJ1-5
CASWAGAPRRYNEQFF	TGTGCCAGCTGGGCGGGCGCCCCAAGGAGGTACAATGAGCAGTTCTTC	TRBV28	NA	NA	TRBJ2-1
CASSPAVRAGGIGYTF	TGTGCCAGCAGCCCGGCCGTCAGGGCAGGGGGCATTGGCTACACCTTC	TRBV7-8	NA	TRBD1	TRBJ1-2
CASSLLRERGNTIYF	TGTGCCAGCAGCTTACTCAGGGAAAGGGGAAACACCATATATTTT	TRBV11-2	NA	NA	TRBJ1-3
CASSRGLAGGLNEQFF	TGTGCCAGCAGCCGCGGACTAGCGGGGGGCCTCAATGAGCAGTTCTTC	TRBV13	NA	TRBD2	TRBJ2-1
CASSLLDSNTEAFF	TGTGCCAGCAGTTTATTGGACAGCAACACTGAAGCTTTCTTT	TRBV27	NA	NA	TRBJ1-1
CASSVRTSGARTDTQYF	TGTGCCAGCAGCGTCCGGACTAGCGGGGCGCGCACAGATACGCAGTATTTT	TRBV7-8	NA	TRBD2	TRBJ2-3
CASSQGGRPYEQYF	TGTGCCAGCAGCCAGGGCGGGCGCCCCTACGAGCAGTACTTC	TRBV3-1/TRBV3-2	NA	NA	TRBJ2-7
CASSEREKTQYF	TGTGCCAGCAGTGAGCGGGAAAAGACCCAGTACTTC	TRBV6-1	NA	NA	TRBJ2-5
CASSQEGANYGYTF	TGTGCCAGCAGCCAAGAGGGAGCTAACTATGGCTACACCTTC	TRBV3-1/TRBV3-2	few	NA	TRBJ1-2
CASSQELGGTGREKLFF	TGTGCCAGCAGCCAAGAATTGGGGGGGACCGGACGTGAAAAACTGTTTTTT	TRBV4-2	NA	NA	TRBJ1-4
CASSLSSQSAQYF	TGTGCCAGCAGTTTATCATCCCAGTCCGCGCAGTATTTT	TRBV28	NA	NA	TRBJ2-3
CASSFSAGLDYEQYF	TGTGCCAGCAGCTTTTCTGCAGGGCTCGACTACGAGCAGTACTTC	TRBV7-8	NA	NA	TRBJ2-7
CASSPQTGVPSAAFF	TGTGCCAGCAGCCCCCAGACAGGGGTTCCTTCGGCAGCTTTCTTT	TRBV7-2	once	TRBD1	TRBJ1-1
CASSPREDQPQHF	TGTGCCAGCTCACCACGGGAGGATCAGCCCCAGCATTTT	TRBV18	NA	NA	TRBJ1-5